This T cell receptor beta chain was identified in a study of shared clonotypes between healthy human individuals. The method was immunoSEQ multiplex PCR; TCRdb's version includes in-frame clones alone and lacks a portion of them. The sample lists approximately 2,200,000 clones; 93% were seen once. CD45RO-negative CD8 cells positively selected for CCR7 made up the naive population, which excluded terminally differentiated effector memory CD45RA+ cells. Trimming removed 0 bases from V and 2 bases from J; junction bases left unmatched: 4. The germline V gene encodes CDR1 LNHNV and CDR2 YYDKDF (reference sequence). The CDR3 runs 16 residues.

The sequenced sample consisted of naive CD8+ T cells from PBMCs. This chain joins TRBV15 and TRBJ2-7, with 10 bases lining up with TRBD2. The TCR sequence derives from a man younger than 30 in good health. Some clones in this sample may be carry-over from other donors' samples. This chain's CDR3 is CATSRDRTSGTYEQYF. CDR3 nucleotides: TGTGCCACCAGCAGAGATAGGACTAGCGGTACCTACGAGCAGTACTTC. Full variable domain (missing parts from reference TRBV15 and TRBJ2-7): DAMVIQNPRYQVTQFGKPVTLSCSQTLNHNVMYWYQQKSSQAPKLLFHYYDKDFNNEADTPDNFQSRRPNTSFCFLDIRSPGLGDTAMYLCATSRDRTSGTYEQYFGPGTRLTVT.